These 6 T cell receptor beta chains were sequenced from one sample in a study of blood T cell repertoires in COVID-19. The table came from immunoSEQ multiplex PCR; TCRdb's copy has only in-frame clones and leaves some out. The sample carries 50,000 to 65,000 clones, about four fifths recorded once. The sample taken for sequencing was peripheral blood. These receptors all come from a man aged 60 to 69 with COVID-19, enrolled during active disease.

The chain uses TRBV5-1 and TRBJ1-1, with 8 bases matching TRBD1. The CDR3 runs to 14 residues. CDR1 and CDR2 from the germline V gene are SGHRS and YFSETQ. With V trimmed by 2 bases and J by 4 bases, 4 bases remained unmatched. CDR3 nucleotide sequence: TGCGCCAGCAGCTTAGGACAGGGAGGCACTGAAGCTTTCTTT. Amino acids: CASSLGQGGTEAFF.

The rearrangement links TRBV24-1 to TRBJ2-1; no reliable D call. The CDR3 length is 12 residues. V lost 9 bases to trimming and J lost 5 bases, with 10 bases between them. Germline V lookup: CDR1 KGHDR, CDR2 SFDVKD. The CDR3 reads CATRGRNNEQFF. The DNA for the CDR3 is TGTGCCACCCGCGGCAGAAACAATGAGCAGTTCTTC.

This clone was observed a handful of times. The CDR3 nucleotides are TGTGCCGTCGACAGGGGGAACACTGAAGCTTTCTTT. Translated, it gives CAVDRGNTEAFF. This chain uses TRBV30 with TRBJ1-1; 8 bases line up with TRBD1. With V trimmed by 8 bases and J by 1 base, 3 bases remained unmatched. This CDR3 spans 12 amino acids. Per germline, CDR1 GTSNPN and CDR2 SVGIG (reference sequence).

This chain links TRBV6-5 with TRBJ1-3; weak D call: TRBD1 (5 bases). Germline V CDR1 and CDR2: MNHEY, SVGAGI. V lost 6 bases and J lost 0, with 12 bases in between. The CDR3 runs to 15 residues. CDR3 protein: CASSVTEDSGNTIYF. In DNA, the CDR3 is TGTGCCAGCAGCGTGACAGAAGACTCTGGAAACACCATATATTTT.

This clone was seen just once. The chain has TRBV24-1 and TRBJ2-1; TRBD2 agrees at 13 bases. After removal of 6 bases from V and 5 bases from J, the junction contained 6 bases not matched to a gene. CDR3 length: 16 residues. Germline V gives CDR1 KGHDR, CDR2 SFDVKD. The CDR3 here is CATSSTSGRVNNEQFF. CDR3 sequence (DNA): TGTGCCACCAGTTCCACTAGCGGGAGGGTAAACAATGAGCAGTTCTTC.

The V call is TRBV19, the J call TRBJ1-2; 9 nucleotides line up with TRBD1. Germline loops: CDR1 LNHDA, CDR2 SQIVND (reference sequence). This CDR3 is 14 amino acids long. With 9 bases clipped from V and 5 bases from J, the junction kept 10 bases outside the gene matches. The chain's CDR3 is CASRSAGTGYGYTF. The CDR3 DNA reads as TGTGCCAGCAGATCGGCCGGGACAGGGTATGGCTACACCTTC. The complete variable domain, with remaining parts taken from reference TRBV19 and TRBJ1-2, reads DGGITQSPKYLFRKEGQNVTLSCEQNLNHDAMYWYRQDPGQGLRLIYYSQIVNDFQKGDIAEGYSVSREKKESFPLTVTSAQKNPTAFYLCASRSAGTGYGYTFGSGTRLTVV.